One sample yielded the 28 T cell receptor beta chains listed below, sequenced in a study of CD8 T cells in Susac syndrome. When the RNA was reverse transcribed, random hexamers were used with an input of about 0.45 to 1 ug. Via MiXCR, TCRdb re-called the immunoSEQ multiplex PCR reads, giving one row per CDR3 protein. The table has 90,000 to 150,000 distinct CDR3 sequences, around 90% seen once; the top ten hold approximately 0.12%. Source material: CD8+ T cells from PBMCs. These TCRs come from a human donor in good health.

The rearrangement uses TRBV9 and TRBJ2-2; D is possibly TRBD1 or TRBD2 (7 bases each). V was pared by 2 bases and J by 1 base, with 15 bases between. The germline V gene encodes CDR1 SGDLS and CDR2 YYNGEE. This CDR3 has 17 amino acids. CDR3 nucleotide sequence: TGTGCCAGCAGCGTCAACAGGGGCGGGGGGAACACCGGGGAGCTGTTTTTT. It specifies CASSVNRGGGNTGELFF.

The gene calls are TRBV12-3 or TRBV12-4 and TRBJ2-4, with TRBD2 matching over 12 bases. This CDR3 comprises 20 residues. V lost 4 bases, J lost 0 bases, and 13 bases stayed unmatched. This CDR3 reads CASSSRTSGAPPPAKNIQYF. In nucleotides, the CDR3 is TGTGCCAGCAGTTCCCGGACTAGCGGGGCACCCCCGCCAGCCAAAAACATTCAGTACTTC.

The chain has TRBV25-1 and TRBJ2-1, with D perhaps matching TRBD2 (5 bases). Germline CDR1 and CDR2: MGHDK and SYGVNS. CDR3 length equals 14 residues. The V end lost 6 bases, the J end lost 0 bases, and 9 bases lay between the germline ends. The CDR3 region is CASREGSSYNEQFF. CDR3 coding DNA: TGTGCCAGCAGGGAAGGGAGCTCCTACAATGAGCAGTTCTTC.

This clonotype was detected only once. The rearrangement uses TRBV3-1 and TRBJ1-5; D remains ambiguous. The germline gives CDR1 LGHDT, CDR2 YNNKEL (reference sequence). Trimming cost V 1 base and J 9 bases, with 7 bases left between them. The CDR3 contains 12 residues. DNA of the CDR3: TGTGCCAGCAGCCAAGCGGAGGGGCCCCAGCATTTT. This translates into CASSQAEGPQHF.

The chain is built from TRBV15 and TRBJ2-1, with TRBD2 matching over 11 bases. The CDR3 is 17 amino acids. CDR1 is LNHNV and CDR2 is YYDKDF in the germline V gene (reference sequence). V lost 1 base to trimming and J lost 9 bases; unmatched junction nucleotides: 11. The CDR3 here is CATSRVLISGRGPEQFF. In DNA, the CDR3 is TGTGCCACCAGCAGAGTCCTTATTAGCGGGAGGGGCCCTGAGCAGTTCTTC.

Only a few counts were recorded for this clonotype. The V call is TRBV6-5, the J call TRBJ2-5, with D perhaps TRBD1 or TRBD2 (7 bases each). The V end lost 0 bases, the J end lost 5 bases, and 10 bases lay between the germline ends. This CDR3 is built from 14 residues. The germline V gene encodes CDR1 MNHEY and CDR2 SVGAGI. The CDR3 nucleotides read TGTGCCAGCAGTTACTCCCAGGGGGGGGAGACCCAGTACTTC. This encodes CASSYSQGGETQYF.

This chain connects TRBV13 to TRBJ2-7; D unclear. Germline V gives CDR1 PRHDT, CDR2 FYEKMQ (reference sequence). V lost 3 bases and J 1 base, leaving 19 bases between the germline ends. This CDR3 contains 17 residues. The CDR3 nucleotides read TGTGCCAGCAGCTTTTCCTCGTTCCAGACGGATTCCTACGAGCAGTACTTC. This gives the protein CASSFSSFQTDSYEQYF.

The gene calls are TRBV13 and TRBJ1-3, with D hard to call. From germline, CDR1 is PRHDT and CDR2 FYEKMQ (reference sequence). V was pared by 1 base and J by 4 bases, with 8 bases between. The length of the CDR3 is 14 residues. The CDR3 spells CASSLARRGNTIYF. The CDR3 DNA sequence: TGTGCCAGCAGCTTAGCACGGAGGGGAAACACCATATATTTT. Complete variable domain (other parts from reference TRBV13 and TRBJ1-3): AAGVIQSPRHLIKEKRETATLKCYPIPRHDTVYWYQQGPGQDPQFLISFYEKMQSDKGSIPDRFSAQQFSDYHSELNMSSLELGDSALYFCASSLARRGNTIYFGEGSWLTVV.

DNA for the CDR3: TGTGCCACCAGTGCCGCTAGCGGGGGGAGCACAGATACGCAGTATTTT. Translating it yields CATSAASGGSTDTQYF. The chain employs TRBV24-1 and TRBJ2-3; 11 bases agree with TRBD2. J gave up 0 bases and V 5 bases, and 3 bases lay outside the gene matches. Germline CDR1 KGHDR, CDR2 SFDVKD. CDR3 length: 16 residues.

The chain employs TRBV27 and TRBJ1-2; no clear D. V shed 7 bases and J shed 6 bases, with 15 bases lying between them. CDR1 is MNHEY, CDR2 SMNVEV, per germline (reference sequence). This CDR3 has 13 amino acids. CDR3 protein: CASMDAGLDGYTF. In DNA form, the CDR3 reads TGTGCCAGCATGGATGCAGGCTTGGATGGCTACACCTTC.

The gene calls are TRBV7-8 and TRBJ2-7, with TRBD2 as a possible D gene (6 bases). V lost 2 bases, J lost 2 bases, and 10 bases lay in between. Germline values: CDR1 SGHVS, CDR2 FQNEAQ. The CDR3 has 14 amino acids. The CDR3 DNA sequence: TGTGCCAGCAGCTTACATGGCGGGACCTACGAGCAGTACTTC. Protein product: CASSLHGGTYEQYF.

The chain combines TRBV7-2 with TRBJ2-7; TRBD1 might be the D (5 bases). The CDR3 length is 16 residues. Trimming took off 1 base at V and 1 base at J, with 14 bases between the two ends. The V gene's germline CDR1 is SGHTA and CDR2 FQGNSA. In DNA form, the CDR3 reads TGTGCCAGCAGCTTAGACAGGATCCTAACATCCTACGAGCAGTACTTC. Encoded protein: CASSLDRILTSYEQYF. The full variable domain, rest sourced from reference TRBV7-2 and TRBJ2-7, is GAGVSQSPSNKVTEKGKDVELRCDPISGHTALYWYRQSLGQGLEFLIYFQGNSAPDKSGLPSDRFSAERTGGSVSTLTIQRTQQEDSAVYLCASSLDRILTSYEQYFGPGTRLTVT.

The DNA for the CDR3 is TGCGCCAGCAGCTCTTTAGCGGGAAGCTCCTACGAGCAGTACTTC. Translation: CASSSLAGSSYEQYF. The J gene is TRBJ2-7, the V gene TRBV5-1; 8 nucleotides line up with TRBD2. Trimming cost V 3 bases and J 0 bases; bases outside gene matches: 5. The CDR3 runs 15 residues. Per germline, CDR1 SGHRS and CDR2 YFSETQ. The full variable domain, in which reference TRBV5-1 and TRBJ2-7 provide the parts outside the CDR3, is KAGVTQTPRYLIKTRGQQVTLSCSPISGHRSVSWYQQTPGQGLQFLFEYFSETQRNKGNFPGRFSGRQFSNSRSEMNVSTLELGDSALYLCASSSLAGSSYEQYFGPGTRLTVT.

The gene calls are TRBV18 and TRBJ2-1; 8 nucleotides align to TRBD1. From germline, CDR1 is KGHSH and CDR2 LQKENI. Unmatched junction bases numbered 2, after V lost 5 bases and J lost 8 bases. CDR3 length equals 12 residues. CDR3 nucleotides: TGTGCCAGCTCAATGGACAGGGATGAGCAGTTCTTC. It yields the protein CASSMDRDEQFF.

The genes are TRBV25-1 and TRBJ1-3; D unresolved. Germline loops: CDR1 MGHDK, CDR2 SYGVNS. CDR3 length: 16 amino acids. Trimming took 2 bases from V and 4 from J, leaving 15 bases between them. The CDR3 sequence: CASSEPGAGHGNTIYF. The CDR3 nucleotides are TGTGCCAGCAGTGAACCCGGCGCAGGCCACGGAAACACCATATATTTT.

The CDR3 DNA reads TGTGCCAGCAGCGTACGGGATGCCTACGAGCAGTACTTC. Its protein is CASSVRDAYEQYF. The chain combines TRBV9 with TRBJ2-7; a possible D gene is TRBD2 (5 bases). The length of the CDR3 is 13 residues. Germline V gives CDR1 SGDLS, CDR2 YYNGEE. V lost 1 base and J 2 bases, leaving 7 bases between the germline ends.

CDR3 sequence (DNA): TGTGCCAGCAGTTCGGCAGGGGGCACCGGGGAGCTGTTTTTT. Protein sequence: CASSSAGGTGELFF. V is TRBV12-3 or TRBV12-4 and J is TRBJ2-2; the match to TRBD1 covers 7 bases. The CDR3 spans 14 residues. Germline trimming cut 4 bases from V and 4 bases from J; bases unmatched to any gene: 3.

The rearrangement joins TRBV7-6 to TRBJ1-3; D uncertain. CDR1 SGHVS and CDR2 FNYEAQ come from the germline V gene. V lost 0 bases, J lost 4 bases, and 16 bases lay in between. The CDR3 runs 17 residues. CDR3: CASSLAEWKGPGNTIYF. CDR3 bases: TGTGCCAGCAGCTTAGCGGAGTGGAAAGGCCCGGGAAACACCATATATTTT. Combining the CDR3 with reference TRBV7-6 and TRBJ1-3 gives the whole variable domain GAGVSQSPRYKVTKRGQDVALRCDPISGHVSLYWYRQALGQGPEFLTYFNYEAQQDKSGLPNDRFSAERPEGSISTLTIQRTEQRDSAMYRCASSLAEWKGPGNTIYFGEGSWLTVV.

This sequence joins TRBV7-3 and TRBJ2-3; no definite D call. V shed 5 bases and J shed 3 bases, with 15 bases lying between them. The CDR3 has 15 residues. Germline assignment: CDR1 SGHTA and CDR2 FQGTGA. CDR3 protein: CASSRDLDPTDTQYF. Written as DNA, the CDR3 is TGTGCCAGCAGCCGAGACCTAGATCCAACAGATACGCAGTATTTT.

V usage is TRBV19 and J usage is TRBJ2-7; a possible D gene is TRBD2 (5 bases). The germline V gene has CDR1 LNHDA and CDR2 SQIVND (reference sequence). CDR3 length: 14 residues. Trimming removed 2 bases from V and 5 bases from J, with 13 bases in between. CDR3 sequence reads: CASSINYPGNEQYF. Written as DNA, the CDR3 is TGTGCCAGTAGTATAAACTACCCCGGGAACGAGCAGTACTTC.

The gene calls are TRBV20-1 and TRBJ2-7; 7 bases line up with TRBD1. CDR1 DFQATT and CDR2 SNEGSKA come from the germline V gene (reference sequence). The CDR3 runs 12 residues. V was clipped by 6 bases and J by 6 bases; unmatched bases: 8. CDR3 nucleotide sequence: TGCAGTGCCGGGGCGACAGGGTCCGAGCAGTACTTC. Its protein is CSAGATGSEQYF.

The chain recombines TRBV20-1 with TRBJ2-3, with D uncertain. The CDR3 is 10 residues long. The germline V and J ends were trimmed by 3 bases and 2 bases, with 0 bases remaining between them. CDR1 DFQATT and CDR2 SNEGSKA come from the germline V gene (reference sequence). In DNA, the CDR3 is TGCAGTGCTAGCACAGATACGCAGTATTTT. It codes for CSASTDTQYF.

The chain joins TRBV29-1 to TRBJ2-3; D could derive from TRBD1 or TRBD2 (5 bases each). Germline assignment: CDR1 SQVTM and CDR2 ANQGSEA. The V end lost 7 bases, the J end lost 3 bases, and 17 bases lay between the germline ends. CDR3 length: 14 residues. In DNA, the CDR3 is TGCAGCGGGGGACGGTCGTCGGGGACAGATACGCAGTATTTT. It is translated as CSGGRSSGTDTQYF.

The CDR3 reads CASSWGSGNQPQHF. Here the CDR3 DNA reads TGTGCCAGCAGCTGGGGATCTGGTAATCAGCCCCAGCATTTT. This rearrangement joins TRBV7-2 to TRBJ1-5, with D uncertain. The length of the CDR3 is 14 residues. The germline CDR1 and CDR2 sequences are SGHTA and FQGNSA. The V end lost 4 bases, the J end lost 4 bases, and 11 bases lay between the germline ends.

The chain couples TRBV27 to TRBJ1-2; D is uncertain. Looked up from germline, CDR1 is MNHEY and CDR2 is SMNVEV (reference sequence). The CDR3 has 13 amino acids. Trimming cost V 2 bases and J 4 bases, with 8 bases left between them. The CDR3 DNA reads TGTGCCAGCAGTTTAGGACCGACCTATGGCTACACCTTC. Translated, it gives CASSLGPTYGYTF.

This rearrangement joins TRBV14 to TRBJ2-5, with D tentatively TRBD1 (5 bases). The CDR3 length is 14 residues. The germline V gene encodes CDR1 SGHDN and CDR2 FVKESK. Deletions cut 0 bases from V and 3 bases from J, with 8 bases between. The CDR3 DNA is TGTGCCAGCAGCCAAGAGACAGATAAAGAGACCCAGTACTTC. This translates into CASSQETDKETQYF.

The V and J genes are TRBV12-3 or TRBV12-4 and TRBJ2-3; no clear D. V was shortened by 7 bases and J by 3 bases, with 17 bases between the two germline ends. This CDR3 spans 15 amino acids. DNA of the CDR3: TGTGCCAGCAAGAAGGGCATCCTGGGTACAGATACGCAGTATTTT. It yields the protein CASKKGILGTDTQYF.

The chain combines TRBV30 with TRBJ2-6, with D tentatively TRBD2 (6 bases). There are 18 residues in the CDR3. Germline V gene data show CDR1 as GTSNPN and CDR2 as SVGIG (reference sequence). V was clipped by 4 bases and J by 0 bases, with 19 bases between them. The CDR3: CAWTAPGGRNSGANVLTF. The CDR3 coding sequence is TGTGCCTGGACCGCACCTGGGGGGAGAAACTCTGGGGCCAACGTCCTGACTTTC.